This T cell receptor (beta chain) emerged from a study of blood T cell repertoires in COVID-19. Study-level information: Sample material is recorded as cDNA or gDNA derived from T cells, B-cell-depleted T cells, or PBMCs.

Original processing methods: By means of reference gene primer amplification, nucleated cell counts were estimated. Libraries were prepared by immunoSEQ multiplex PCR; TCRdb keeps only in-frame clonotypes and omits some of them. V and J calls and clone size are as listed in that table; D and trimming were resolved from the DNA. The profile covers around 230,000 clones, with around 88% appearing a single time and roughly 2.5% taken by the ten largest. After removal of 5 bases from V and 6 bases from J, the junction contained 10 bases not matched to a gene. Germline-derived CDR1 and CDR2 are SGHVS and FNYEAQ. This CDR3 comprises 15 residues. The study drew participants aged roughly 18 to 95 years from some 25 US areas.

This chain connects TRBV7-6 to TRBJ1-2; TRBD1 aligns across 9 bases. The sample consisted of PBMCs or T cells enriched from blood (not recorded which). This TCR was recovered from a woman in her thirties or forties with acute COVID-19. Written as DNA, the CDR3 is TGTGCCAGCAGCGCGGCACGGGACAGGGAAAATGGCTACACCTTC. Translated, it gives CASSAARDRENGYTF.